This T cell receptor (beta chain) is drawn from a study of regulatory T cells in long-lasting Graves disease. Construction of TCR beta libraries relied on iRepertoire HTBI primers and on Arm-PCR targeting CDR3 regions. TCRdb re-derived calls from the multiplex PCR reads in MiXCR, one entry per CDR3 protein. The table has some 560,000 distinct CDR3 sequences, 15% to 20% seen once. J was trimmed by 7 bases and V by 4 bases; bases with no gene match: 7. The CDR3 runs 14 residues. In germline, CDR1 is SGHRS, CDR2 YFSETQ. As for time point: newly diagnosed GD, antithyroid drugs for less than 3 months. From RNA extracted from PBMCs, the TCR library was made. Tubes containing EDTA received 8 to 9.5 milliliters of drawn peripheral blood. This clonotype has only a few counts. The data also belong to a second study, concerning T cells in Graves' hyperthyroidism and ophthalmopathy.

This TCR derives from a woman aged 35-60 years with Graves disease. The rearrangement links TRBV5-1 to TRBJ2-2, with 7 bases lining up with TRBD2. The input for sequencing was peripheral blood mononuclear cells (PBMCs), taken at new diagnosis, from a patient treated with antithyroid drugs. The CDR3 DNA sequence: TGCGCCAGCAGCAACCCTGGGACTATCGGGGAGCTGTTTTTT. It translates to CASSNPGTIGELFF. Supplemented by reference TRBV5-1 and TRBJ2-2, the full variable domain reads KAGVTQTPRYLIKTRGQQVTLSCSPISGHRSVSWYQQTPGQGLQFLFEYFSETQRNKGNFPGRFSGRQFSNSRSEMNVSTLELGDSALYLCASSNPGTIGELFFGEGSRLTVL.